This T cell receptor (beta chain) was obtained from a study of blood T cell repertoires in COVID-19. Study information: The United States, Italy and Spain supplied acute and convalescent COVID-19 samples. From T cells, B-cell-depleted T cells, or PBMCs came the material, which was cDNA or gDNA.

In the source study's methods: Quantification of nucleated cells was approximated via reference gene primer amplification. Clones were sequenced by immunoSEQ multiplex PCR, and TCRdb holds only the in-frame ones, with some missing. For V, J and clone size, that table is used; D and trimming come from the DNA. Of 180,000 or so clones listed, over 75% were seen once; the top ten hold roughly 9.8%. To note about this clone: The sample carries other DNA sequences with the same CDR3.

This CDR3 spans 13 amino acids. Trimming removed 0 bases from V and 5 bases from J, with 8 bases in between. Germline V lookup: CDR1 GTSNPN, CDR2 SVGIG (reference sequence). The receptor was derived from a woman at least 80 years old with acute or convalescent COVID-19. Source material: peripheral blood. The rearrangement links TRBV30 to TRBJ2-1; TRBD2 is a possible D gene (6 bases). The CDR3 coding sequence is TGTGCCTGGAGTGTAGGCGGGAACAATGAGCAGTTCTTC. It translates to CAWSVGGNNEQFF.